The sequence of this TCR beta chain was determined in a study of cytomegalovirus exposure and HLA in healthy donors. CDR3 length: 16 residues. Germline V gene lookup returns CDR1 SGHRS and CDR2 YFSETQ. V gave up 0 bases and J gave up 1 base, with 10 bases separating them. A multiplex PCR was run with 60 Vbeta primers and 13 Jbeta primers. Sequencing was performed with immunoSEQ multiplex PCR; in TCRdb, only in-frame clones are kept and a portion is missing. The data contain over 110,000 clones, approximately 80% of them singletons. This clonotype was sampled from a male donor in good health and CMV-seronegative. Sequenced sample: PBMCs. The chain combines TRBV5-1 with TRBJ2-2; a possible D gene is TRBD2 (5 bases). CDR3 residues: CASSLAQRMNTGELFF. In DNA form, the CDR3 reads TGCGCCAGCAGCTTGGCCCAGCGGATGAACACCGGGGAGCTGTTTTTT.